This entry describes one T cell receptor (beta chain). Other nucleotide sequences from this sample produce the same CDR3. This CDR3 spans 13 amino acids. Trimming left V 6 bases short and J 0 bases short, with 9 bases between. Per germline, CDR1 MDHEN and CDR2 SYDVKM. This specimen comes from a study of shared clonotypes between healthy human individuals. Background on the study: Donors were a couple of women and three men aged 18 to 49.

Clones were read by immunoSEQ multiplex PCR, and TCRdb kept only the in-frame ones, dropping some. The sample lists millions of clones, about 92% occurring once. Naive-designated CD8 cells lacked CD45RO, were positively enriched for CCR7, and omitted terminally differentiated effector memory CD45RA+ cells. This sequence was found in a man aged 18 to 30 in good health. Some clones in this sample may be carry-over from other donors' samples. This chain joins TRBV28 and TRBJ2-7; tentatively, D is TRBD1 (6 bases). The sample comprised naive CD8+ T cells from PBMCs. The CDR3 bases are TGTGCCAGCAGCTCAGGGGTCTCCTACGAGCAGTACTTC. Its translation is CASSSGVSYEQYF.